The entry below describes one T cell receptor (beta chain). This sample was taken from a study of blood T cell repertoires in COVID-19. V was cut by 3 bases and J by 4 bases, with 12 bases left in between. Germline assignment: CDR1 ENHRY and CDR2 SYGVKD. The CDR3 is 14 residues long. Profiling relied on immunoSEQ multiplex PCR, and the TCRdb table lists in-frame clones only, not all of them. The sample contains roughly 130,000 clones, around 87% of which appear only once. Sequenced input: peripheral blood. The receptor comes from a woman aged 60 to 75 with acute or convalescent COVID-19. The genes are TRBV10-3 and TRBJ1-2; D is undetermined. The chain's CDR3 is CAISDSLGFYGYTF. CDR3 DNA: TGTGCCATCAGTGATTCCCTCGGTTTCTATGGCTACACCTTC.